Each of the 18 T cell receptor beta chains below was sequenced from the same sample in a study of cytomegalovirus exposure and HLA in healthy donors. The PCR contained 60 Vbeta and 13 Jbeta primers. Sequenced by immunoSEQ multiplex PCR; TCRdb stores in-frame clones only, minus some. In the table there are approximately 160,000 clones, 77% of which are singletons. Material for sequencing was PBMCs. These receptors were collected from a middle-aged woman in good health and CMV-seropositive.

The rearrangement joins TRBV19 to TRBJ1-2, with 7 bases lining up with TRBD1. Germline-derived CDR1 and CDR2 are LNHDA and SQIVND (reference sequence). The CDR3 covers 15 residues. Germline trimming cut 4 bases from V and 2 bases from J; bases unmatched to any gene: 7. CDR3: CASSTPTGLNYGYTF. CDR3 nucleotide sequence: TGTGCCAGTAGTACGCCGACAGGGCTGAACTATGGCTACACCTTC.

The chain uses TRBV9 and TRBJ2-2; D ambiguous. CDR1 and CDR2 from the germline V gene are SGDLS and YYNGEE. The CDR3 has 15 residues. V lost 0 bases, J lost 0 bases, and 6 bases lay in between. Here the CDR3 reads CASSVAGTNTGELFF. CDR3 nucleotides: TGTGCCAGCAGCGTAGCAGGAACGAACACCGGGGAGCTGTTTTTT.

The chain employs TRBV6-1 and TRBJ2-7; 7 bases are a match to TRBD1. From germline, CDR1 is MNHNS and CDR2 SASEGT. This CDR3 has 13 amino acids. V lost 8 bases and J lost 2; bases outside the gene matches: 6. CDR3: CASATGVTYEQYF. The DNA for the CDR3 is TGTGCCAGCGCTACAGGGGTAACCTACGAGCAGTACTTC.

In DNA, the CDR3 is TGTGCCAGCAGCTGGACAGGGGACCCAATCTACGAGCAGTACTTC. Translated, it gives CASSWTGDPIYEQYF. This chain connects TRBV27 to TRBJ2-7; 9 positions agree with TRBD1. In germline, CDR1 is MNHEY, CDR2 SMNVEV (reference sequence). The CDR3 runs 15 residues. The V gene end was trimmed by 6 bases and the J gene end by 3 bases; junction bases not matched to a gene: 9.

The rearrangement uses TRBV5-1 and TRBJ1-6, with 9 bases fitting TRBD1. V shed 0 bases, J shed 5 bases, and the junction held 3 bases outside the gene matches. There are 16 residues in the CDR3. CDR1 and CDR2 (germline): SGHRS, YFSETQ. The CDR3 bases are TGCGCCAGCAGCTTGGCCGGGACAGGGCATAATTCACCCCTCCACTTT. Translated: CASSLAGTGHNSPLHF.

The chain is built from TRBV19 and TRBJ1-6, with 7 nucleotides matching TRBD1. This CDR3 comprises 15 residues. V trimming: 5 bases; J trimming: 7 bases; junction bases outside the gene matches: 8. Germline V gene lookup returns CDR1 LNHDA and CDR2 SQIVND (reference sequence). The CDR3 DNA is TGTGCCAGTAGTTCCGACCAGGGGGGCAATTCACCCCTCCACTTT. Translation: CASSSDQGGNSPLHF. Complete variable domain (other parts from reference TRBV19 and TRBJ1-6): DGGITQSPKYLFRKEGQNVTLSCEQNLNHDAMYWYRQDPGQGLRLIYYSQIVNDFQKGDIAEGYSVSREKKESFPLTVTSAQKNPTAFYLCASSSDQGGNSPLHFGNGTRLTVT.

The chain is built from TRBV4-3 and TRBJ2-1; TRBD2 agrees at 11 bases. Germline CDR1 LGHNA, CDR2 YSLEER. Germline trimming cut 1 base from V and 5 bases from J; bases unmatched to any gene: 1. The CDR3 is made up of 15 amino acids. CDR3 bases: TGCGCCAGCAGCCAAGTACTAGCGGGAGACAATGAGCAGTTCTTC. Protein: CASSQVLAGDNEQFF.

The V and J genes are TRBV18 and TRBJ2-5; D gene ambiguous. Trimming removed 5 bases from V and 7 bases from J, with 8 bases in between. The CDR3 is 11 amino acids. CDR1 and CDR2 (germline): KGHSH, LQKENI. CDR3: CASSSPGTQYF. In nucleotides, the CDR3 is TGTGCCAGCTCATCTCCAGGGACCCAGTACTTC. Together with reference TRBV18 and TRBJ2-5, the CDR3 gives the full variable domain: NAGVMQNPRHLVRRRGQEARLRCSPMKGHSHVYWYRQLPEEGLKFMVYLQKENIIDESGMPKERFSAEFPKEGPSILRIQQVVRGDSAAYFCASSSPGTQYFGPGTRLLVL.

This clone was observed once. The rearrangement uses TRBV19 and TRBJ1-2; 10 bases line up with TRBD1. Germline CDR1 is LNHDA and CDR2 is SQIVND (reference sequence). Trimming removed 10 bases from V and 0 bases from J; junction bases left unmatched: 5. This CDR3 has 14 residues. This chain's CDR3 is CATQDRGSNYGYTF. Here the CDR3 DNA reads TGTGCCACCCAGGACAGGGGGTCTAACTATGGCTACACCTTC.

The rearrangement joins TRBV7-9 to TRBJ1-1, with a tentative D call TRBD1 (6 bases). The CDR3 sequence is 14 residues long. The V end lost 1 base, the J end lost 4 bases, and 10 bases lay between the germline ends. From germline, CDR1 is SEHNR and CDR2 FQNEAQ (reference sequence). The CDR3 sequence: CASSLVSGVTEAFF. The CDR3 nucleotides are TGTGCCAGCAGCTTAGTGTCAGGGGTCACTGAAGCTTTCTTT.

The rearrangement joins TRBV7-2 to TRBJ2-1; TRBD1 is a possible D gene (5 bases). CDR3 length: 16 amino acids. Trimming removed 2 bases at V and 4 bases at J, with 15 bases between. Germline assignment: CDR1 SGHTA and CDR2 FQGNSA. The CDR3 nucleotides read TGTGCCAGCAGCTTAAGCATTGGGGCCGCGTACAATGAGCAGTTCTTC. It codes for CASSLSIGAAYNEQFF. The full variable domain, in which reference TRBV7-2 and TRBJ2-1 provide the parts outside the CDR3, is GAGVSQSPSNKVTEKGKDVELRCDPISGHTALYWYRQSLGQGLEFLIYFQGNSAPDKSGLPSDRFSAERTGGSVSTLTIQRTQQEDSAVYLCASSLSIGAAYNEQFFGPGTRLTVL.

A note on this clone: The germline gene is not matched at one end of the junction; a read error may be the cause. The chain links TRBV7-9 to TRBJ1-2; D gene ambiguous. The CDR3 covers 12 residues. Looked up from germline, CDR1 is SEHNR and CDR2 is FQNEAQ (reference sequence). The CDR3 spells CSSSPEYYGYTF. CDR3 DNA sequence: TGTTCCAGCAGCCCTGAGTATTATGGCTACACCTTC. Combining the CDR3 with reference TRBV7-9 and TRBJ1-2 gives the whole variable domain DTGVSQNPRHKITKRGQNVTFRCDPISEHNRLYWYRQTLGQGPEFLTYFQNEAQLEKSRLLSDRFSAERPKGSFSTLEIQRTEQGDSAMYLCSSSPEYYGYTFGSGTRLTVV.

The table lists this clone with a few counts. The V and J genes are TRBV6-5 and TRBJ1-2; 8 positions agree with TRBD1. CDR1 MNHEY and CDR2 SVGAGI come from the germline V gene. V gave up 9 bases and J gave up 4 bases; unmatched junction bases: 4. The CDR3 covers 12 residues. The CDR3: CASSGQGYGYTF. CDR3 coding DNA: TGTGCCAGTTCCGGACAGGGCTATGGCTACACCTTC.

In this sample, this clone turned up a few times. CDR3 coding DNA: TGTGCCAGAAGCTATGCCTCGGTTGGGACACTACATAATGAGCAGTTCTTC. This encodes CARSYASVGTLHNEQFF. V is TRBV5-3 and J is TRBJ2-1; tentatively, D is TRBD1 (6 bases). TRBV5-3 is identified as an open reading frame with a role that is uncertain. V was clipped by 3 bases and J by 7 bases, with 23 bases between them. The CDR3 is 17 residues long.

The DNA for the CDR3 is TGTGCCGTCGGGACAGGGCCCACTGAAGCTTTCTTT. This sequence encodes CAVGTGPTEAFF. V and J are TRBV4-2 and TRBJ1-1; 9 bases are shared with TRBD1. Germline V CDR1 and CDR2: LGHNA, YNFKEQ. The CDR3 runs 12 residues. V shed 11 bases and J 4 bases; nucleotides not matched to a gene: 5.

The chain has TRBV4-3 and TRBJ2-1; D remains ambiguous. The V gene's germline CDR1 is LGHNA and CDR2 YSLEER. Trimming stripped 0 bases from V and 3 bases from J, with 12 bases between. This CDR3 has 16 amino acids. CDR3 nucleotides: TGCGCCAGCAGCCAAGATGTAGTAACTTACTACAATGAGCAGTTCTTC. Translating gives CASSQDVVTYYNEQFF.

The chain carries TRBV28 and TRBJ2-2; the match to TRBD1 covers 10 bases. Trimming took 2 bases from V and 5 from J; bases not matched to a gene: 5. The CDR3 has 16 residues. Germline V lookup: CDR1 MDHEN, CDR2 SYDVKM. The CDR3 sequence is CASSLMGTGVTGELFF. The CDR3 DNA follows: TGTGCCAGCAGTTTAATGGGGACAGGGGTAACCGGGGAGCTGTTTTTT. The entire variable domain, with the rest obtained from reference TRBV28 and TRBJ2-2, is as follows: DVKVTQSSRYLVKRTGEKVFLECVQDMDHENMFWYRQDPGLGLRLIYFSYDVKMKEKGDIPEGYSVSREKKERFSLILESASTNQTSMYLCASSLMGTGVTGELFFGEGSRLTVL.

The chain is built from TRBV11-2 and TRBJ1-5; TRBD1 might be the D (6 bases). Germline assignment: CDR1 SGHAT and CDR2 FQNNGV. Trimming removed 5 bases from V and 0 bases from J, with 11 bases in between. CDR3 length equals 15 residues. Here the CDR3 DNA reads TGTGCCAGCAGCCCCGGGACAAATAGCAATCAGCCCCAGCATTTT. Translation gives CASSPGTNSNQPQHF.